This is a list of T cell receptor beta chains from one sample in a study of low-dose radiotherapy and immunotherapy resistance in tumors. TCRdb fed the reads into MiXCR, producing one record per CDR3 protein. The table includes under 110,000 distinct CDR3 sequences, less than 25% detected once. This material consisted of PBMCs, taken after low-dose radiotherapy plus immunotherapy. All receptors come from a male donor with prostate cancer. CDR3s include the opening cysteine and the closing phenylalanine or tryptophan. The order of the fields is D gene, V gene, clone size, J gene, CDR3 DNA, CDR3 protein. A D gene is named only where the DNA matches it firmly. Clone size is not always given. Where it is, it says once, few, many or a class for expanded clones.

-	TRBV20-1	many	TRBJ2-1	TGCAGTGCTAGAGCCCCTAGAGGGGCCTCCTACAATGAGCAGTTCTTC	CSARAPRGASYNEQFF
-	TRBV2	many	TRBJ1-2	TGTGCCAGCAGTGAATGGGCACAGGATGGCTACACCTTC	CASSEWAQDGYTF
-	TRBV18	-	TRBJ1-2	TGTGCCAGCTCACCGGTTGCGGGTAACTATGGCTACACCTTC	CASSPVAGNYGYTF
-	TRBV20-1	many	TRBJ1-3	TGCAGTGCCCCCAGGGACGGCAGCTCTGGAAACACCATATATTTT	CSAPRDGSSGNTIYF
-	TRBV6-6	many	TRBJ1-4	TGTGCCAGCAGTTACCCGGGGGTGGAGAATGAAAAACTGTTTTTT	CASSYPGVENEKLFF
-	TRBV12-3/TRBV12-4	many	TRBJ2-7	TGTGCCAGCAGCCTCAACGGTGGCTTGGCCCTATACGAGCAGTACTTC	CASSLNGGLALYEQYF
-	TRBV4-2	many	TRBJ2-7	TGTGCCAGCAGCTTGCCCCGTGACACCCACGAGCAGTACTTC	CASSLPRDTHEQYF
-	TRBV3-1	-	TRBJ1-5	TGTGCCAGCAGCCAAGCGGTTAGCAATCAGCCCCAGCATTTT	CASSQAVSNQPQHF
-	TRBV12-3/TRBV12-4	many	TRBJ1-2	TGTGCCAGCTCCTGGGGGCTGAACTATGGCTACACCTTC	CASSWGLNYGYTF
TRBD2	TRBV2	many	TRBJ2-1	TGTGCCAGCAGACCCGGACTAGCGGGTCCCTACAATGAGCAGTTCTTC	CASRPGLAGPYNEQFF